This TCR beta chain came from a study of blood T cell repertoires in COVID-19. About the study: Collection of acute and convalescent COVID-19 samples took place in the United States, Italy and Spain.

From germline, CDR1 is SGDLS and CDR2 YYNGEE. V shed 4 bases and J shed 4 bases, with 6 bases lying between them. The CDR3 covers 12 residues. Seattle-derived patients entered the study during active infection and were followed longitudinally. As handled by the study authors: The assay estimated nucleated cells by amplifying reference gene primers. Profiling relied on immunoSEQ multiplex PCR, and the TCRdb table lists in-frame clones only, not all of them. The V and J calls and clone size come from that table; D and trimming were worked out from the DNA. The repertoire holds over 100,000 clones, around nine tenths seen once, with approximately 4.5% in the top ten.

This receptor was identified in a man between 60 and 70 years old with COVID-19, enrolled during active disease. This sequence joins TRBV9 and TRBJ1-3; D uncertain. The sequenced sample consisted of peripheral blood. CDR3 protein: CASSIEGNTIYF. The DNA of the CDR3 is TGTGCCAGCAGCATCGAGGGAAACACCATATATTTT.